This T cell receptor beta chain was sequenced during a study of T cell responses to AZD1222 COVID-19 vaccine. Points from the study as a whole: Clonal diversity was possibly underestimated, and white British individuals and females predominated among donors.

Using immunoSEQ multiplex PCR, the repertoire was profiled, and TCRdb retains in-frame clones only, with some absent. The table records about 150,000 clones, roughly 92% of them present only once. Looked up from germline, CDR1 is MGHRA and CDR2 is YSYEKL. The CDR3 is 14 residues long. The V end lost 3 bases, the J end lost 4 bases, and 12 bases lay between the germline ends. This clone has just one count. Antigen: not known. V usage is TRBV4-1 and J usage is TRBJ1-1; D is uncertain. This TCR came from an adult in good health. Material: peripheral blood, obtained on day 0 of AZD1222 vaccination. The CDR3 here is CASSQVGLGTEAFF. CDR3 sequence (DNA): TGCGCCAGCAGCCAGGTAGGGTTAGGCACTGAAGCTTTCTTT.